This T cell receptor (beta chain) was identified in a study of cytomegalovirus exposure and HLA in healthy donors. The germline V gene encodes CDR1 ENHRY and CDR2 SYGVKD. V shed 6 bases, J shed 0 bases, and the junction held 3 bases outside the gene matches. This CDR3 region has 16 residues. General study points: In a later analysis, compared with equally common non-associated chains, HLA-associated beta chains were more expanded.

To note about this clone: Its antigen is not known.

PCR used 60 Vbeta primers and 13 Jbeta primers. Sequencing was performed with immunoSEQ multiplex PCR; in TCRdb, only in-frame clones are kept and a portion is missing. The sample lists 240,000 or so clones, approximately 81% seen once, with 8% in the top ten. This TCR came from a woman aged 60-75 years in good health and CMV-seropositive. The chain combines TRBV10-3 with TRBJ2-1, with 12 bases fitting TRBD2. Sequencing was performed on PBMCs. The chain's CDR3 is CAIRGLAGASYNEQFF. The DNA of the CDR3 is TGTGCCATCAGGGGACTAGCGGGCGCCTCCTACAATGAGCAGTTCTTC.